Each of the 8 T cell receptor beta chains below was sequenced from the same sample in a study of beta chain features in type 1 diabetes. No antigen has been assigned to these receptors. General study points: Moderately but significantly shorter TCRB CDR3s were found in Type 1 diabetes patients in all four CD4+ subsets.

Sequenced material consisted of expressed TCRB transcripts (all of the isolated RNA was reverse transcribed). This table comes from immunoSEQ multiplex PCR, and its TCRdb copy is limited to in-frame clones, with some not included. Here the sample spans around 97,000 clones, 25% to 30% being singletons. Sequencing input: central memory CD4+ T cells from blood. The origin of the receptors is a woman under 30 with type 1 diabetes.

J is TRBJ1-5 and V is TRBV28, with a weak D call TRBD1 (5 bases). The V gene's germline CDR1 is MDHEN and CDR2 SYDVKM. The length of the CDR3 is 15 residues. The V and J ends lost 10 bases and 5 bases respectively, with 21 bases between them. CDR3 DNA: TGTGCCACTAATCTCCCGGGTCCGGGGGATCAGCCCCAGCATTTT. The encoded protein is CATNLPGPGDQPQHF.

This chain joins TRBV6-5 and TRBJ1-3; D not resolved. There are 13 residues in the CDR3. The germline V and J ends were trimmed by 6 bases and 8 bases, with 14 bases remaining between them. Looked up from germline, CDR1 is MNHEY and CDR2 is SVGAGI. The CDR3 coding sequence is TGTGCCAGCAGCCTCACCTCGGGAGACACCATATATTTT. Amino acids: CASSLTSGDTIYF.

This clone was found once. Other DNA sequences in the sample encode the same CDR3. The J gene is TRBJ1-5, the V gene TRBV7-9; D possibly corresponds to TRBD1 (6 bases). Per germline, CDR1 SEHNR and CDR2 FQNEAQ (reference sequence). Trimming took off 5 bases at V and 0 bases at J, with 11 bases between the two ends. The CDR3 has 15 amino acids. This chain's CDR3 is CASSLGDTSNQPQHF. The CDR3, as DNA: TGTGCCAGCAGCCTTGGGGACACTAGCAATCAGCCCCAGCATTTT.

This clone has more than one count but fewer than ten. The chain has TRBV2 and TRBJ1-2, with TRBD1 matching 7 bases. V lost 3 bases, J lost 7 bases, and 5 bases stayed unmatched. The CDR3 has 13 residues. From germline, CDR1 is SNHLY and CDR2 FYNNEI. CDR3: CASSEKGATGYTF. CDR3 nucleotides: TGTGCCAGCAGTGAGAAGGGGGCAACTGGCTACACCTTC.

V is TRBV7-2 and J is TRBJ2-1; no clear D gene. Germline-derived CDR1 and CDR2 are SGHTA and FQGNSA. The CDR3 spans 13 residues. V was pared by 1 base and J by 9 bases, with 10 bases between. The CDR3 here is CASSLESWSEQFF. CDR3 DNA: TGTGCCAGCAGCTTAGAGAGTTGGAGTGAGCAGTTCTTC.

This clone was seen a few times. The chain is built from TRBV7-3 and TRBJ2-2; D not resolved. This CDR3 has 13 residues. Trimming left V 4 bases short and J 8 bases short, with 11 bases between. Looked up from germline, CDR1 is SGHTA and CDR2 is FQGTGA. The CDR3 DNA sequence: TGTGCCAGCAGCTCGTATTATCCTGGGGAGCTGTTTTTT. Protein sequence: CASSSYYPGELFF.

The chain employs TRBV2 and TRBJ2-1; D perhaps matches TRBD2 (6 bases). The CDR3 length is 13 residues. V lost 9 bases and J 8 bases, leaving 17 bases between the germline ends. Germline V gene sequence: CDR1 SNHLY, CDR2 FYNNEI. Here the CDR3 reads CASKAGRVDEQFF. CDR3 nucleotide sequence: TGTGCCAGTAAAGCGGGTCGGGTGGATGAGCAGTTCTTC.

The chain's CDR3 is CASSLVGGWEPQHF. CDR3 sequence (DNA): TGTGCCAGCAGCTTAGTAGGGGGTTGGGAGCCCCAGCATTTT. The chain uses TRBV7-2 and TRBJ1-5; D is perhaps TRBD1 (6 bases). CDR1 is SGHTA and CDR2 is FQGNSA in the germline V gene. This CDR3 spans 14 amino acids. Between the trimmed V and J ends, which lost 1 base and 8 bases, there was a span of 12 bases.